The next 25 T cell receptor beta chains were all read from a single sample in a study of long-term antiretroviral therapy in people with HIV. Samples were assayed with immunoSEQ v3.0 at survey level. Using immunoSEQ multiplex PCR, the repertoire was profiled, and TCRdb retains in-frame clones only, with some absent. Among roughly 35,000 clones listed, around 85% were seen once. The material sequenced was unsorted PBMCs, taken about 3.5 years after starting antiretroviral therapy. These TCRs come from a man younger than 35 with HIV.

The gene calls are TRBV11-2 and TRBJ2-2; 9 nucleotides align to TRBD2. The germline V gene has CDR1 SGHAT and CDR2 FQNNGV. The CDR3 is made up of 15 amino acids. The V gene end was trimmed by 0 bases and the J gene end by 8 bases; junction bases not matched to a gene: 4. The CDR3 protein is CASSLEGLATGELFF. CDR3 DNA sequence: TGTGCCAGCAGCTTAGAGGGACTAGCAACGGGGGAGCTGTTTTTT. Drawing the rest from reference TRBV11-2 and TRBJ2-2, the complete variable domain is EAGVAQSPRYKIIEKRQSVAFWCNPISGHATLYWYQQILGQGPKLLIQFQNNGVVDDSQLPKDRFSAERLKGVDSTLKIQPAKLEDSAVYLCASSLEGLATGELFFGEGSRLTVL.

This sequence joins TRBV6-1 and TRBJ1-2; 9 bases line up with TRBD1. After removal of 11 bases from V and 8 bases from J, the junction contained 12 bases not matched to a gene. The CDR3 spans 13 residues. CDR1 MNHNS and CDR2 SASEGT come from the germline V gene. The CDR3: CALQGTGLNGYTF. CDR3 bases: TGTGCCTTACAAGGGACAGGGTTAAACGGCTACACCTTC.

The rearrangement links TRBV19 to TRBJ2-7, with 8 positions matching TRBD2. The CDR3 loop spans 13 amino acids. CDR1 is LNHDA, CDR2 SQIVND, per germline (reference sequence). Unmatched junction bases numbered 3, after V lost 7 bases and J lost 1 base. The DNA of the CDR3 is TGTGCCAGTACGAGCGGGAGTTCCTACGAGCAGTACTTC. Protein: CASTSGSSYEQYF.

The chain uses TRBV20-1 and TRBJ1-1, with D possibly matching TRBD1 (5 bases). This CDR3 has 11 residues. The V and J ends lost 3 bases and 6 bases respectively, with 8 bases between them. Germline lookup yields CDR1 DFQATT and CDR2 SNEGSKA (reference sequence). The CDR3 nucleotides are TGCAGTGCTAGCCAGGGCGCTGAAGCTTTCTTT. This translates into CSASQGAEAFF.

The genes are TRBV19 and TRBJ2-5, with TRBD2 matching over 13 bases. Germline CDR1 and CDR2: LNHDA and SQIVND (reference sequence). V shed 6 bases, J shed 4 bases, and the junction held 8 bases outside the gene matches. This CDR3 comprises 16 residues. Here the CDR3 DNA reads TGTGCCAGTAGCTTAACTAGCGGGGGGGCAATAGAGACCCAGTACTTC. It codes for CASSLTSGGAIETQYF.

The V call is TRBV5-1, the J call TRBJ2-7, with a possible D match to TRBD2 (7 bases). This CDR3 is 15 amino acids long. V dropped 4 bases and J dropped 0 bases, with 14 bases sitting between them. Germline CDR1 is SGHRS and CDR2 is YFSETQ. As DNA, the CDR3 is TGCGCCAGCAGCGCCCGGGGGGCCTCCTCCTACGAGCAGTACTTC. Translation: CASSARGASSYEQYF.

The chain couples TRBV5-1 to TRBJ1-1; D might be TRBD1 (5 bases). V was shortened by 3 bases and J by 4 bases, with 13 bases between the two germline ends. Germline V gene sequence: CDR1 SGHRS, CDR2 YFSETQ. The CDR3 covers 14 residues. This CDR3 reads CASSSGGGSTEAFF. The CDR3 DNA sequence: TGCGCCAGCAGCTCTGGGGGGGGAAGCACTGAAGCTTTCTTT.

The gene calls are TRBV4-3 and TRBJ2-7; 11 bases are shared with TRBD2. The ends lost 0 bases at V and 7 bases at J; junction bases unmatched: 11. Germline V gene lookup returns CDR1 LGHNA and CDR2 YSLEER. CDR3 size: 17 residues. The CDR3 spells CASSQERLAGGKAEQYF. CDR3 DNA: TGCGCCAGCAGCCAAGAGAGGCTAGCGGGAGGAAAGGCAGAGCAGTACTTC.

The chain joins TRBV6-1 to TRBJ1-5, with D perhaps matching TRBD1 (5 bases). The CDR3 spans 13 residues. The germline gives CDR1 MNHNS, CDR2 SASEGT. V was pared by 7 bases and J by 8 bases, with 15 bases between. DNA for the CDR3: TGTGCCAGCACGTGGCGGAGAGGGGAGCCCCAGCATTTT. Its protein product is CASTWRRGEPQHF.

This chain uses TRBV7-2 with TRBJ2-7; 7 bases align to TRBD2. The CDR3 is made up of 16 amino acids. V lost 1 base to trimming and J lost 2 bases; unmatched junction nucleotides: 8. Per the germline V gene, CDR1 is SGHTA and CDR2 is FQGNSA. CDR3 region: CASSLVRGGVTYEQYF. The CDR3 coding sequence is TGTGCCAGCAGCTTAGTTCGGGGAGGGGTTACCTACGAGCAGTACTTC.

CDR3 in DNA: TGTGCCAGCAGCGTGGATCCAACCCGTCAGCCCCAGCATTTT. Translated, it gives CASSVDPTRQPQHF. The J gene is TRBJ1-5, the V gene TRBV9; no reliable D call. This CDR3 region has 14 residues. Germline V CDR1 and CDR2: SGDLS, YYNGEE. Trimming cost V 2 bases and J 6 bases, with 12 bases left between them.

This clone came up a few times. The chain has TRBV6-5 and TRBJ1-2, with a possible D match to TRBD1 (5 bases). CDR3 length equals 14 residues. Germline loops: CDR1 MNHEY, CDR2 SVGAGI. V lost 5 bases and J lost 4, with 14 bases in between. CDR3 sequence reads: CASSETGTFYGYTF. The CDR3 nucleotides read TGTGCCAGCAGTGAGACCGGGACCTTCTATGGCTACACCTTC.

The count of this clone is one. The chain combines TRBV6-5 with TRBJ1-4; 9 nucleotides agree with TRBD1. Per the germline V gene, CDR1 is MNHEY and CDR2 is SVGAGI. With 2 bases clipped from V and 8 bases from J, the junction kept 6 bases outside the gene matches. CDR3 length: 15 amino acids. CDR3 DNA sequence: TGTGCCAGCAGTTACGGGGGACAGGGTGGGGAAAAACTGTTTTTT. Translating it yields CASSYGGQGGEKLFF.

The gene calls are TRBV5-1 and TRBJ2-1; no firm D call. The CDR3 extends over 11 amino acids. Germline CDR1 SGHRS, CDR2 YFSETQ. V gave up 5 bases and J gave up 10 bases, with 10 bases separating them. The CDR3 DNA reads TGCGCCAGCAGGGGGTCTACGGAGCAGTTCTTC. Translation: CASRGSTEQFF. Drawing the rest from reference TRBV5-1 and TRBJ2-1, the complete variable domain is KAGVTQTPRYLIKTRGQQVTLSCSPISGHRSVSWYQQTPGQGLQFLFEYFSETQRNKGNFPGRFSGRQFSNSRSEMNVSTLELGDSALYLCASRGSTEQFFGPGTRLTVL.

The chain combines TRBV29-1 with TRBJ1-1; possible D gene TRBD1, 6 bases. In germline, CDR1 is SQVTM, CDR2 ANQGSEA. The CDR3 covers 14 residues. Trimming cost V 7 bases and J 4 bases, with 19 bases left between them. CDR3 residues: CSAEGGGPRTEAFF. In DNA form, the CDR3 reads TGCAGCGCCGAGGGGGGGGGCCCTCGCACTGAAGCTTTCTTT.

The genes are TRBV27 and TRBJ2-7; D gene uncertain. This CDR3 has 12 amino acids. V gave up 4 bases and J gave up 7 bases, with 11 bases separating them. The germline gives CDR1 MNHEY, CDR2 SMNVEV (reference sequence). CDR3 residues: CASSSKNGEQYF. The CDR3 DNA follows: TGTGCCAGCAGTTCAAAAAACGGGGAGCAGTACTTC.

Comments on this clone: Other DNA sequences in the sample encode the same CDR3. The rearrangement links TRBV18 to TRBJ2-7; TRBD1 is a possible D gene (6 bases). Deletions cut 2 bases from V and 4 bases from J, with 9 bases between. CDR3 length: 13 residues. Germline CDR1 reads KGHSH; CDR2 reads LQKENI. CDR3 sequence: CASSPGGSYEQYF. In DNA form, the CDR3 reads TGTGCCAGCTCACCAGGGGGCTCGTACGAGCAGTACTTC.

The chain uses TRBV10-2 and TRBJ1-1; a possible D gene is TRBD1 (5 bases). Trimming cost V 0 bases and J 9 bases, with 14 bases left between them. CDR1 is WSHSY, CDR2 SAAADI, per germline. The CDR3 contains 14 residues. Here the CDR3 reads CASSESGGGTKAFF. The CDR3 nucleotides are TGCGCCAGCAGTGAGTCGGGGGGAGGAACCAAAGCTTTCTTT.

For the CDR3, the DNA is TGTGCCAGCTCACCACCGATAACGGACAGGGGGTTCGGCGAGCAGTACTTC. This translates into CASSPPITDRGFGEQYF. The chain combines TRBV18 with TRBJ2-7; TRBD1 aligns across 10 bases. V was pared by 0 bases and J by 6 bases, with 11 bases of the junction left unmatched. The CDR3 length is 17 residues. The V gene's germline CDR1 is KGHSH and CDR2 LQKENI.

This clone appeared a single time. J is TRBJ2-2 and V is TRBV7-6; D not resolved. This CDR3 has 14 residues. V dropped 1 base and J dropped 5 bases, with 8 bases sitting between them. Germline V lookup: CDR1 SGHVS, CDR2 FNYEAQ. The CDR3 loop reads CASSLEMGTGELFF. The CDR3 coding sequence is TGTGCCAGCAGCTTAGAGATGGGGACCGGGGAGCTGTTTTTT.

This clone has just a few counts. This chain connects TRBV7-9 to TRBJ2-7, with D possibly being TRBD1 (6 bases). Germline loops: CDR1 SEHNR, CDR2 FQNEAQ (reference sequence). The CDR3 totals 15 residues. Trimming cost V 4 bases and J 7 bases, with 20 bases left between them. The CDR3 reads CASSSSQGRTQEQYF. The CDR3, as DNA: TGTGCCAGCAGCTCTTCACAGGGACGGACACAAGAGCAGTACTTC.

The sample holds a few counts of this clone. The chain employs TRBV4-2 and TRBJ1-2; D call uncertain. Germline V gene data show CDR1 as LGHNA and CDR2 as YNFKEQ. The CDR3 is made up of 11 amino acids. V lost 1 base, J lost 8 bases, and 5 bases lay in between. CDR3: CASSQGLGYTF. The DNA of the CDR3 is TGTGCCAGCAGCCAAGGGCTGGGCTACACCTTC.

This chain uses TRBV19 with TRBJ2-7; TRBD1 matches at 8 bases. Germline CDR1 is LNHDA and CDR2 is SQIVND (reference sequence). This CDR3 comprises 15 residues. Trimming at V came to 1 base and at J to 3 bases, leaving 5 bases not matched to a gene. CDR3: CASSIGMGQVYEQYF. DNA for the CDR3: TGTGCCAGTAGTATAGGGATGGGACAGGTCTACGAGCAGTACTTC.

The V and J genes are TRBV29-1 and TRBJ2-7, with TRBD1 identical over 9 bases. With V trimmed by 4 bases and J by 1 base, 2 bases remained unmatched. This CDR3 is built from 13 residues. Germline V gene data show CDR1 as SQVTM and CDR2 as ANQGSEA. The CDR3 sequence: CSVGTGESYEQYF. The DNA of the CDR3 is TGCAGCGTTGGGACAGGGGAATCCTACGAGCAGTACTTC.

Concerning this clone: The sample carries other DNA sequences with the same CDR3. The chain uses TRBV9 and TRBJ1-5; D is possibly TRBD1 (5 bases). The germline V gene has CDR1 SGDLS and CDR2 YYNGEE. The CDR3 contains 13 residues. The germline V and J ends were trimmed by 0 bases and 6 bases, with 7 bases remaining between them. CDR3 region: CASSVVGGQPQHF. CDR3 coding DNA: TGTGCCAGCAGCGTAGTTGGGGGTCAGCCCCAGCATTTT.